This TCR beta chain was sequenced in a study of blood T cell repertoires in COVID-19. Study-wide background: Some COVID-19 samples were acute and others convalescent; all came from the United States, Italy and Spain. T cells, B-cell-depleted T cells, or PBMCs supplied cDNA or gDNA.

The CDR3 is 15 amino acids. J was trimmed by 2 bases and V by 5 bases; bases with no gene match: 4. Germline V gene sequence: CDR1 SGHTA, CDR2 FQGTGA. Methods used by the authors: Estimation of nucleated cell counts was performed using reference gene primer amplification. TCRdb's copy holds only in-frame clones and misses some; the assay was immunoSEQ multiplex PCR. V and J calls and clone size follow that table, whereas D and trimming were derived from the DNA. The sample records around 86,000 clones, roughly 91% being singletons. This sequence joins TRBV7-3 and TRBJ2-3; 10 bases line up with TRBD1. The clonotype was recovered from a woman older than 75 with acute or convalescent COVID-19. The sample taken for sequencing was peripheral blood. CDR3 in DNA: TGTGCCAGCAGCGCCGGGACAGGGGTCACAGATACGCAGTATTTT. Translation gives CASSAGTGVTDTQYF.